A single sample gave rise to the 30 T cell receptor beta chains below, sequenced in a study of blood T cells in healthy people across ages. Alongside a J-beta primer mix, a sample-barcoded 5' primer served in a second PCR lasting roughly 6 to 11 cycles. TCRdb processed the 5' RACE reads anew with MiXCR; each CDR3 protein has one entry. The repertoire holds 1.5 million to 2 million distinct CDR3 sequences, with around half as singletons. Material for sequencing was blood. The receptors were sampled from a woman in her thirties or forties in good health.

This clonotype was seen a few times. The chain uses TRBV12-3 or TRBV12-4 and TRBJ2-7; D unclear. The CDR3 has 13 amino acids. V was pared by 7 bases and J by 3 bases, with 13 bases between. The CDR3 protein is CASNLWSDYEQYF. The DNA for the CDR3 is TGTGCCAGCAACCTTTGGTCCGACTACGAGCAGTACTTC.

This clonotype turned up a few times. The chain combines TRBV20-1 with TRBJ2-1; no clear D. Germline V lookup: CDR1 DFQATT, CDR2 SNEGSKA (reference sequence). This CDR3 has 13 residues. The V gene lost 2 bases and the J gene lost 13 bases, with 18 bases spanning the gap. In nucleotides, the CDR3 is TGCAGTGCTAGACCCTCAGGTTCTACGTTCCAGTTCTTC. Its translation: CSARPSGSTFQFF.

The V gene is TRBV5-4, the J gene TRBJ1-1, with TRBD1 identical over 7 bases. The germline gives CDR1 SGHNT, CDR2 YYREEE (reference sequence). This CDR3 contains 17 residues. Trimming took 4 bases from V and 0 from J; bases not matched to a gene: 12. CDR3 in DNA: TGTGCCAGCAGCCTACCCGGGACAGACAACATGAACACTGAAGCTTTCTTT. Residues: CASSLPGTDNMNTEAFF.

This clonotype appeared once. Germline is not matched at one junction end, which may reflect a read error. The V gene is TRBV29-1, the J gene TRBJ2-1; D is tentatively TRBD1 or TRBD2 (5 bases each). The CDR3 is made up of 13 amino acids. Looked up from germline, CDR1 is SQVTM and CDR2 is ANQGSEA. This CDR3 is CGVKGRDLGEQFF. CDR3 DNA: TGCGGCGTTAAAGGAAGGGACCTGGGTGAGCAGTTCTTC.

The chain is built from TRBV5-1 and TRBJ2-4; D ambiguous. The J call may be faulty, since TRBJ2-7 better matches the DNA end. This CDR3 has 16 amino acids. Looked up from germline, CDR1 is SGHRS and CDR2 is YFSETQ. The CDR3: CASSLGMTIQLYEQYF. The CDR3 nucleotides are TGCGCCAGCAGCTTGGGGATGACAATACAGCTTTACGAGCAGTACTTC.

The chain links TRBV27 to TRBJ2-4; 7 bases fit TRBD2. The J call is uncertain, as TRBJ2-7 better fits the DNA end. The CDR3 is made up of 15 amino acids. Germline V gene data show CDR1 as MNHEY and CDR2 as SMNVEV (reference sequence). This CDR3 reads CASSNLPGGSGEQYF. CDR3 nucleotides: TGTGCCAGCAGTAACCTGCCCGGGGGGTCAGGCGAGCAGTACTTC.

This clonotype was observed a few times. The DNA of the CDR3 is TGTGCCAGCCGGCGAGCGGGGGAGATCTACAATGAGCAGTACTTC. Encoded protein: CASRRAGEIYNEQYF. The chain has TRBV25-1 and TRBJ2-5; 8 nucleotides align to TRBD2. Germline V gene lookup returns CDR1 MGHDK and CDR2 SYGVNS. V was pared by 8 bases and J by 11 bases, with 19 bases of the junction left unmatched. The CDR3 sequence is 15 residues long.

The chain carries TRBV7-2 and TRBJ2-3, with D unresolved. In germline, CDR1 is SGHTA, CDR2 FQGNSA. V was cut by 0 bases and J by 1 base, with 11 bases left in between. The CDR3 has 16 amino acids. CDR3 sequence reads: CASSLAPSIGTDTQYF. The CDR3 DNA reads TGTGCCAGCAGCTTAGCGCCTAGTATAGGCACAGATACGCAGTATTTT.

Concerning this clonotype: One junction end does not reproduce the germline sequence, and a read error may be involved. This chain links TRBV7-7 with TRBJ2-5, with D possibly TRBD2 on 5 matching bases. This CDR3 spans 14 amino acids. In germline, CDR1 is SSHAT, CDR2 FNYEAQ (reference sequence). Here the CDR3 reads CASSLGLSGGEQYF. CDR3 in DNA: TGTGCTAGCAGCTTAGGACTCTCTGGTGGTGAGCAGTACTTC.

This clonotype has more than one count but fewer than ten. This sequence joins TRBV29-1 and TRBJ2-3; 8 bases map to TRBD1. Germline loops: CDR1 SQVTM, CDR2 ANQGSEA. The CDR3 sequence is 15 residues long. With 1 base clipped from V and 0 bases from J, the junction kept 3 bases outside the gene matches. The CDR3: CSVEGDRTSTDTQYF. CDR3 nucleotide sequence: TGCAGCGTTGAAGGGGACAGGACTAGCACAGATACGCAGTATTTT.

This sequence joins TRBV20-1 and TRBJ2-1, with unresolved D. The end of the DNA fits TRBJ2-7 better, so the J call may be wrong. Germline loops: CDR1 DFQATT, CDR2 SNEGSKA (reference sequence). The CDR3 length is 15 residues. The CDR3 DNA reads as TGCAGTGCTAGAGTAGGACCGGCCTACTACAATGAGCAGTACTTC. Its translation is CSARVGPAYYNEQYF.

This clonotype has ten or more counts. The gene calls are TRBV7-2 and TRBJ2-7, with 9 nucleotides matching TRBD1. After removal of 5 bases from V and 4 bases from J, the junction contained 3 bases not matched to a gene. Per the germline V gene, CDR1 is SGHTA and CDR2 is FQGNSA. The CDR3 covers 13 residues. The CDR3 nucleotides are TGTGCCAGCAGCCGGGACAGGGAGTACGAGCAGTACTTC. Its protein product is CASSRDREYEQYF.

This clonotype was counted only a few times. The rearrangement joins TRBV29-1 to TRBJ2-1; D is uncertain. Germline V gives CDR1 SQVTM, CDR2 ANQGSEA. The CDR3 totals 14 residues. The ends were cut back, 0 bases at V and 4 bases at J, with 10 bases in the middle. The CDR3 loop is CSVEDDGSYNEQFF. For the CDR3, the DNA is TGCAGCGTTGAAGATGACGGGTCTTACAATGAGCAGTTCTTC.

In its sample, this clonotype was seen a few times. The chain couples TRBV4-1 to TRBJ2-7, with TRBD2 identical over 11 bases. The V gene end was trimmed by 3 bases and the J gene end by 6 bases; junction bases not matched to a gene: 19. This CDR3 is 19 amino acids long. Looked up from germline, CDR1 is MGHRA and CDR2 is YSYEKL. The CDR3 DNA reads TGCGCCAGCAGCCACCTCCCCGGGATAGCGGGGGGGCAAGAACGCGAGCAGTACTTC. This encodes CASSHLPGIAGGQEREQYF.

This clonotype was seen once. This rearrangement joins TRBV5-1 to TRBJ1-1, with D tentatively TRBD1 (6 bases). The germline V and J ends were trimmed by 7 bases and 0 bases, with 13 bases remaining between them. The germline CDR1 and CDR2 sequences are SGHRS and YFSETQ. This CDR3 is 14 amino acids long. The CDR3: CASCVWDMNTEAFF. The CDR3 DNA reads TGCGCCAGCTGCGTTTGGGACATGAACACTGAAGCTTTCTTT.

V gene TRBV3-1 combines with J gene TRBJ1-1; 7 bases match TRBD1. Germline assignment: CDR1 LGHDT and CDR2 YNNKEL (reference sequence). The CDR3 is 13 amino acids. After removal of 7 bases from V and 6 bases from J, the junction contained 8 bases not matched to a gene. CDR3 bases: TGTGCCAGCAAATCCGGGACAGTAGCTGAAGCTTTCTTT. It yields the protein CASKSGTVAEAFF.

The chain couples TRBV7-2 to TRBJ2-4; 8 bases align to TRBD1. The DNA matches TRBJ2-7 better at its end, which makes the J call doubtful. The CDR3 consists of 14 residues. Germline values: CDR1 SGHTA, CDR2 FQGNSA. The CDR3 bases are TGTGCCAGCAGCTTGGGACAGGCTACTTTCGAGCAGTACTTC. Protein: CASSLGQATFEQYF.

This chain connects TRBV20-1 to TRBJ2-5, with D unresolved. Trimming took off 0 bases at V and 5 bases at J, with 13 bases between the two ends. Germline V gene data show CDR1 as DFQATT and CDR2 as SNEGSKA (reference sequence). The CDR3 spans 14 residues. Here the CDR3 DNA reads TGCAGTGCTAGAGATACAAGGCTTGGCGAGACCCAGTACTTC. Amino acids: CSARDTRLGETQYF.

CDR3 bases: TGTGCCAGCAGGGGAGGACTGGGTCAAGAGACCCAGTACTTC. This translates into CASRGGLGQETQYF. This chain links TRBV28 with TRBJ2-5, with a weak D call TRBD2 (6 bases). Germline V lookup: CDR1 MDHEN, CDR2 SYDVKM. This CDR3 has 14 amino acids. V dropped 6 bases and J dropped 2 bases, with 13 bases sitting between them. The full variable domain, rest sourced from reference TRBV28 and TRBJ2-5, is DVKVTQSSRYLVKRTGEKVFLECVQDMDHENMFWYRQDPGLGLRLIYFSYDVKMKEKGDIPEGYSVSREKKERFSLILESASTNQTSMYLCASRGGLGQETQYFGPGTRLLVL.

The rearrangement joins TRBV27 to TRBJ2-3; D perhaps matches TRBD2 (6 bases). Germline loops: CDR1 MNHEY, CDR2 SMNVEV (reference sequence). The V and J ends lost 6 bases and 4 bases respectively, with 17 bases between them. The CDR3 spans 15 residues. The CDR3 DNA sequence: TGTGCCAGCAGCCCCATGGGGGGTAAGGCAGATACGCAGTATTTT. It is translated as CASSPMGGKADTQYF.

The chain is built from TRBV4-1 and TRBJ2-5; 8 nucleotides align to TRBD2. The DNA end is a closer match to TRBJ2-7, so the J assignment may be wrong. This CDR3 has 17 residues. Germline V gene data show CDR1 as MGHRA and CDR2 as YSYEKL. DNA of the CDR3: TGCGCCAGCAGCCAAGGTCCCCCCAGCGGGGGCTTCTACGAGCAGTACTTC. Residues: CASSQGPPSGGFYEQYF.

The V gene is TRBV6-1, the J gene TRBJ1-2; the D gene is possibly TRBD1 (6 bases). The V gene lost 10 bases and the J gene lost 0 bases, with 12 bases spanning the gap. The CDR3 extends over 13 amino acids. Germline V gene sequence: CDR1 MNHNS, CDR2 SASEGT. As DNA, the CDR3 is TGTGCCAACCAGGACAGTTCTAACTATGGCTACACCTTC. It encodes CANQDSSNYGYTF.

As concerns this clonotype: One junction end disagrees with the germline gene, perhaps due to a read error. This chain links TRBV27 with TRBJ2-5; D may be TRBD2 (6 bases). CDR3 length: 14 residues. Germline V gene lookup returns CDR1 MNHEY and CDR2 SMNVEV (reference sequence). CDR3 protein: CTSSWGGLWETQYF. In DNA, the CDR3 is TGTACCAGCAGCTGGGGAGGACTATGGGAGACCCAGTACTTC.

The V and J genes are TRBV15 and TRBJ2-1; D unclear. Per the germline V gene, CDR1 is LNHNV and CDR2 is YYDKDF (reference sequence). This CDR3 has 12 residues. V was clipped by 3 bases and J by 9 bases, with 9 bases between them. The CDR3 coding sequence is TGTGCCACCAGCAGCCTGACTCGTGAGCAGTTCTTC. It encodes CATSSLTREQFF.

The chain has TRBV5-1 and TRBJ2-5; maybe TRBD1 (6 bases). The V gene's germline CDR1 is SGHRS and CDR2 YFSETQ. The length of the CDR3 is 13 residues. V lost 3 bases, J lost 1 base, and 7 bases lay in between. The DNA of the CDR3 is TGCGCCAGCAGCTGGGACATCCAAGAGACCCAGTACTTC. Protein sequence: CASSWDIQETQYF.

The V and J genes are TRBV20-1 and TRBJ2-1; TRBD1 is a possible D gene (7 bases). Germline V gene lookup returns CDR1 DFQATT and CDR2 SNEGSKA (reference sequence). V was shortened by 7 bases and J by 7 bases, with 20 bases between the two germline ends. CDR3 length equals 14 residues. CDR3 region: CSVLRGNRGNEQFF. The CDR3 bases are TGCAGTGTGTTACGCGGGAACAGGGGAAATGAGCAGTTCTTC.

This clonotype was detected a few times. V and J are TRBV12-3 or TRBV12-4 and TRBJ2-1; 10 nucleotides align to TRBD2. Trimming took 5 bases from V and 6 from J; bases not matched to a gene: 10. This CDR3 has 16 residues. CDR3 region: CASSPRGAGGPNEQFF. CDR3 in DNA: TGTGCCAGCAGTCCCCGTGGAGCGGGGGGGCCCAATGAGCAGTTCTTC.

The chain employs TRBV27 and TRBJ2-4; no firm D call. The last part of the DNA fits TRBJ2-7 better; the J call may be wrong. The CDR3 covers 14 residues. CDR1 and CDR2 from the germline V gene are MNHEY and SMNVEV (reference sequence). CDR3 protein: CASSPGGLGSEQYF. The CDR3 coding sequence is TGTGCCAGCAGTCCCGGCGGTTTGGGGTCCGAGCAGTACTTC.

V is TRBV4-3 and J is TRBJ2-1, with 8 positions matching TRBD2. V lost 1 base to trimming and J lost 7 bases; unmatched junction nucleotides: 3. This CDR3 comprises 14 residues. The germline gives CDR1 LGHNA, CDR2 YSLEER. CDR3: CASSQAGGRNEQFF. The CDR3 region has the DNA TGCGCCAGCAGCCAAGCGGGGGGGCGAAATGAGCAGTTCTTC.

In this sample, this clonotype turned up a few times. V gene TRBV6-6 combines with J gene TRBJ2-7, with no clear D. CDR3 length: 12 residues. Germline V lookup: CDR1 MNHNY, CDR2 SVGAGI (reference sequence). V was clipped by 4 bases and J by 3 bases, with 7 bases between them. The CDR3 protein is CASSLVYYEQYF. CDR3 bases: TGTGCCAGCAGTTTAGTTTACTACGAGCAGTACTTC.